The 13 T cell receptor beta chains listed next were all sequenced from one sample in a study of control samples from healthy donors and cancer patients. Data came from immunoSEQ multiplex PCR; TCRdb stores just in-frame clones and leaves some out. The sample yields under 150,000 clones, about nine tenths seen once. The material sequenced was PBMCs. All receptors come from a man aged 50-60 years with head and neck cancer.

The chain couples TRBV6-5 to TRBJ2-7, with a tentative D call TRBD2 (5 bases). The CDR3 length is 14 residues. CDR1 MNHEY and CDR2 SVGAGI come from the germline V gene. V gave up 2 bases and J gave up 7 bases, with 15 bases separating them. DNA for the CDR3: TGTGCCAGCAGTTACGATGAGGGCCCTAGGGAGCAGTACTTC. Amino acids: CASSYDEGPREQYF.

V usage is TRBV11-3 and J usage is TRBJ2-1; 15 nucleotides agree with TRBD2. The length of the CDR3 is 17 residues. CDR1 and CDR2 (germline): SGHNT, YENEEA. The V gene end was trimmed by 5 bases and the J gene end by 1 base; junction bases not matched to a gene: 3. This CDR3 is CASSPGTSGRSYNEQFF. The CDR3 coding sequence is TGTGCCAGCAGCCCGGGGACTAGCGGGAGGTCCTACAATGAGCAGTTCTTC.

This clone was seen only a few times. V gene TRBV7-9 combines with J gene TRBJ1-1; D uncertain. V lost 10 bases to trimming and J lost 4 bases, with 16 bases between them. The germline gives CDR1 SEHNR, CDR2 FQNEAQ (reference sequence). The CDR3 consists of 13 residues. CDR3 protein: CATSYLVGTEAFF. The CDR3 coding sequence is TGTGCCACCTCCTACCTAGTGGGCACTGAAGCTTTCTTT.

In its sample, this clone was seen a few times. The CDR3 DNA reads TGTGCCAGCAGTCCGCCGGGACAGGGGGCGGGCGGTGAGCAGTTCTTC. This encodes CASSPPGQGAGGEQFF. The rearrangement links TRBV11-3 to TRBJ2-1, with 12 bases fitting TRBD1. Germline lookup yields CDR1 SGHNT and CDR2 YENEEA. The CDR3 loop spans 16 amino acids. The trim removed 6 bases at V and 9 bases at J, leaving 12 bases unmatched.

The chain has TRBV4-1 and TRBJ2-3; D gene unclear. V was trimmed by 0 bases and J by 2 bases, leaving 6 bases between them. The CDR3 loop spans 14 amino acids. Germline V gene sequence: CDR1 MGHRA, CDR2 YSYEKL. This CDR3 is CASSQEIYTDTQYF. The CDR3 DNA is TGCGCCAGCAGCCAAGAGATATACACAGATACGCAGTATTTT.

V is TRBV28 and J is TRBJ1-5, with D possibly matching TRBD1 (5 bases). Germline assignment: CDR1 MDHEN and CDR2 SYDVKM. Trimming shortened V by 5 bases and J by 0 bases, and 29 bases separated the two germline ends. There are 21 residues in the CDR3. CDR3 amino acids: CASSHIPRRGQSSLSNQPQHF. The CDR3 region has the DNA TGTGCCAGCAGTCACATTCCTCGGAGGGGCCAGTCGTCCCTTAGCAATCAGCCCCAGCATTTT.

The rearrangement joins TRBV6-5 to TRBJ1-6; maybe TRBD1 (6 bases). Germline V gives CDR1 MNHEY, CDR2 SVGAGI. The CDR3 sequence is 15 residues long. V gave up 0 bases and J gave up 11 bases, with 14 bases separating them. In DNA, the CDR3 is TGTGCCAGCAGTTACTCGAACGGGGGGCGAGCACCCCTCCACTTT. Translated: CASSYSNGGRAPLHF.

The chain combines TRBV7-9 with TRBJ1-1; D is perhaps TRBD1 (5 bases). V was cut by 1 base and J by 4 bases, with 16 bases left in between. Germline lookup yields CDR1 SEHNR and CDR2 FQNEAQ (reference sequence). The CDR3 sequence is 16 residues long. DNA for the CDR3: TGTGCCAGCAGCTTAGGGGGGAGCCCCGGGGTCACTGAAGCTTTCTTT. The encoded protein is CASSLGGSPGVTEAFF.

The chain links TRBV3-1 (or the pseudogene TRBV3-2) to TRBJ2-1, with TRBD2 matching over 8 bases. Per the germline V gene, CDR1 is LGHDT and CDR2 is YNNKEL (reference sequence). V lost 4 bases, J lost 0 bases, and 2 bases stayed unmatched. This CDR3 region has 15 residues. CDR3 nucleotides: TGTGCCAGCAGCCTTCTAGCGGGCTCCTACAATGAGCAGTTCTTC. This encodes CASSLLAGSYNEQFF.

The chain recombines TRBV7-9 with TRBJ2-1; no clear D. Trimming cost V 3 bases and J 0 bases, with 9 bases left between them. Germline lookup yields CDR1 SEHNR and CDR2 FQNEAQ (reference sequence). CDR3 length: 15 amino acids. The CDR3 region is CASSFMGFSYNEQFF. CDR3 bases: TGTGCCAGCAGCTTTATGGGGTTCTCCTACAATGAGCAGTTCTTC.

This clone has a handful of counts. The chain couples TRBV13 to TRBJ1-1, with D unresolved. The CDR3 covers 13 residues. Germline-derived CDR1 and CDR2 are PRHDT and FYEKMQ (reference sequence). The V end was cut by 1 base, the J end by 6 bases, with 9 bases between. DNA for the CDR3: TGTGCCAGCAGCTTAGTAAGGGCAGCTGAAGCTTTCTTT. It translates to CASSLVRAAEAFF.

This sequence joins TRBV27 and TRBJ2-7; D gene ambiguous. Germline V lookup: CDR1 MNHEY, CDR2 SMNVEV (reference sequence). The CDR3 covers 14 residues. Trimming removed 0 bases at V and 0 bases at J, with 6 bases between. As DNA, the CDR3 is TGTGCCAGCAGTTTATCCCCTAGCTCCTACGAGCAGTACTTC. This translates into CASSLSPSSYEQYF.

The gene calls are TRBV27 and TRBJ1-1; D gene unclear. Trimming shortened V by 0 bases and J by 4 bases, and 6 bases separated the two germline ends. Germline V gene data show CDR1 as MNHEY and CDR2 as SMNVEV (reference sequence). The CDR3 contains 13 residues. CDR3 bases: TGTGCCAGCAGTTTATCGATTAGCACTGAAGCTTTCTTT. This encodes CASSLSISTEAFF.